Listed below are T cell receptor beta chains from one sample, sequenced in a study of memory CD4+ T cells and cytomegalovirus serostatus. Produced via immunoSEQ multiplex PCR; TCRdb's table is partial and in-frame only. The sample carries tens of thousands of clones, 70% to 80% recorded once. Specimen: memory CD4+ T cells from blood. The receptors come from an adult in good health and CMV-seronegative. Each CDR3 is given with its conserved first and last residue. The order of the fields is D gene, J gene, V gene, clone size, CDR3 DNA, CDR3 protein. A D gene is named only where the DNA matches it firmly. Some rows have no size entry. The others give once, few or many, or a class for an expanded clone.

TRBD2	TRBJ2-5	TRBV15	.	TGTGCCACCAGCCGAATTCGACTAGCGGAAGGGGAGACCCAGTACTTC	CATSRIRLAEGETQYF
.	TRBJ2-7	TRBV6-1	once	TGTGCCAGCAGTGTATCCTACGAGCAGTACTTC	CASSVSYEQYF
.	TRBJ1-5	TRBV21-1	.	TGTGCCAGCAAATGTCAGCCCCAGCATTTT	CASKCQPQHF
TRBD1	TRBJ1-2	TRBV28	few	TGTGCCAGCAGTACCTACAGGGGGCAGGTTAAGGGCTACACCTTC	CASSTYRGQVKGYTF
.	TRBJ2-2	TRBV15	once	TGTGCCACCAGCAGAGATCGGCCGACCGGGGAGCTGTTTTTT	CATSRDRPTGELFF
TRBD1	TRBJ1-2	TRBV30	once	TGTGCCTGGGTAGTCCCGGGACAGGGAAACTATGGCTACACCTTC	CAWVVPGQGNYGYTF
.	TRBJ1-3	TRBV18	.	TGTGCCAGCTCACCGGCATCAGGGATAGGTGGAAACACCATATATTTT	CASSPASGIGGNTIYF
TRBD1	TRBJ1-4	TRBV30	.	TGTGCCTGGAGTACGGGGACAGGGCGGGGTGAAAAACTGTTTTTT	CAWSTGTGRGEKLFF
.	TRBJ2-3	TRBV5-5	.	TGTGCCAGCAGCTTAGGCTCCCCAAGGGATACGCAGTATTTT	CASSLGSPRDTQYF
TRBD2	TRBJ2-3	TRBV18	.	TGTGCCAGCTCACCAAACAGTCCTAGCGGGGGTGATACGCAGTATTTT	CASSPNSPSGGDTQYF
.	TRBJ1-2	TRBV28	.	TGTGCCAGCCTGTCGATCGGGGGCTATGGCTACACCTTC	CASLSIGGYGYTF
.	TRBJ1-5	TRBV5-6	.	TGTGCCAGCAGCCGAGGACAGTTGGGCAATCAGCCCCAGCATTTT	CASSRGQLGNQPQHF
.	TRBJ2-1	TRBV5-1	.	TGCGCCAGCAGCTTGGATGTGGGATCAAGCTCCTACAATGAGCAGTTCTTC	CASSLDVGSSSYNEQFF
.	TRBJ2-2	TRBV2	.	TGTGCCAGCAGTGTTGGAGGGGGGTACACCGGGGAGCTGTTTTTT	CASSVGGGYTGELFF
.	TRBJ1-3	TRBV5-4	few	TGTGCCAGCAGCCCGAGCTACTCTGGAAACACCATATATTTT	CASSPSYSGNTIYF
.	TRBJ2-2	TRBV7-9	.	TGTGCCAGCAGCTGGCAGGACTCGATCACCGGGGAGCTGTTTTTT	CASSWQDSITGELFF
.	TRBJ1-4	TRBV9	.	TGTGCCAGCAGCGTAGGATCAGGGGTCTCCTTTAATGAAAAACTGTTTTTT	CASSVGSGVSFNEKLFF
.	TRBJ1-2	TRBV4-3	.	TGCGCCAGCAGCCACGCTCCGGGGGGAGGCTACACCTTC	CASSHAPGGGYTF
.	TRBJ2-7	TRBV19	few	TGTGCCAGTAGTCTGGGCGGGGGCAGCTACGAGCAGTACTTC	CASSLGGGSYEQYF
TRBD1	TRBJ1-5	TRBV5-8	.	TGTGCCAGCAGACCTAGACAGGGGTACAATCAGCCCCAGCATTTT	CASRPRQGYNQPQHF
.	TRBJ1-2	TRBV6-6	.	TGTGCCAGCAGTTACTCGGATGGCTACACCTTC	CASSYSDGYTF
.	TRBJ2-4	TRBV28	.	TGTGCCAGCAGCTACATTACTGGACAGAATGCCAAAAACATTCAGTACTTC	CASSYITGQNAKNIQYF
.	TRBJ1-6	TRBV12-5	.	TGTGCTAGTGGTTTGGTACATTTTCGGGAAAGCGATTCACCCCTCCACTTT	CASGLVHFRESDSPLHF
TRBD1	TRBJ1-2	TRBV2	once	TGTGCCAGCAAGGTCATTTCGACAGGGCGCGCCTACACCTTC	CASKVISTGRAYTF
.	TRBJ1-4	TRBV5-1	few	TGCGCCAGCAGCTTGGAGGGGGGTAGAGTTTCTGAAAAACTGTTTTTT	CASSLEGGRVSEKLFF
TRBD1	TRBJ2-7	TRBV11-2	once	TGTGCCAGCAGCGGACAGGGCAAGTCGCGAGAGCAGTACTTC	CASSGQGKSREQYF
.	TRBJ2-3	TRBV2	few	TGTGCCAGCAGTGACGAGGGGGTCACAGATACGCAGTATTTT	CASSDEGVTDTQYF
.	TRBJ2-1	TRBV5-5	.	TGTGCCAGCAGCTTGGGTCAGGTTCGCTACAATGAGCAGTTCTTC	CASSLGQVRYNEQFF
.	TRBJ2-1	TRBV11-2	once	TGTGCCAGCAGCTTAGATCCTTTTCCCAATGAGCAGTTCTTC	CASSLDPFPNEQFF
TRBD1	TRBJ1-4	TRBV5-6	once	TGTGCCAGCAGCTCCGGGACAGAATATAATGAAAAACTGTTTTTT	CASSSGTEYNEKLFF
TRBD1	TRBJ2-1	TRBV6-1	.	TGTGCCAGCGAAACCAGGGGGCGCTGGGACCGGGAGCAGTTCTTC	CASETRGRWDREQFF
.	TRBJ1-1	TRBV5-1	.	TGCGCCAGCAGCTTGACAGGGAGAACTGAAGCTTTCTTT	CASSLTGRTEAFF
.	TRBJ1-5	TRBV6-5	.	TGTGCCAGCAGTCCCCAGGGAAATCAGCCCCAGCATTTT	CASSPQGNQPQHF
.	TRBJ2-2	TRBV5-1	.	TGCGCCAGCAGCTTGGGGTTCGTGGGGGGCGCCGGGGAGCTGTTTTTT	CASSLGFVGGAGELFF
.	TRBJ1-1	TRBV5-1	.	TGCGCCAGCAGCTTGACCCCCCAAGGTATGAACACTGAAGCTTTCTTT	CASSLTPQGMNTEAFF
.	TRBJ2-7	TRBV30	.	TGTGCCTGGAGTCCGGGATACGAGCAGTACTTC	CAWSPGYEQYF
TRBD1	TRBJ2-7	TRBV6-6	.	TGTGCCAGCAGTTACGGAACGACAGGGCACCACGAGCAGTACTTC	CASSYGTTGHHEQYF
.	TRBJ1-6	TRBV6-5	.	TGTGCCAGCAGGAATCGCCGGGACTACTCACCCCTCCACTTT	CASRNRRDYSPLHF
TRBD1	TRBJ1-1	TRBV29-1	.	TGCAGCGTTGAAGATGACAGGGCAACTGAAGCTTTCTTT	CSVEDDRATEAFF
TRBD1	TRBJ1-6	TRBV7-9	.	TGTGCCAGCAGCCAGACAGGGAAGAATTCACCCCTCCACTTT	CASSQTGKNSPLHF
.	TRBJ1-4	TRBV5-4	once	TGTGCCAGCAGCTTGTTTGGCAGTACTTCTGAAAAACTGTTTTTT	CASSLFGSTSEKLFF
TRBD1	TRBJ1-1	TRBV6-5	.	TGTGCCAGCAGTTTCTCCGGACAGGTGAACACTGAAGCTTTCTTT	CASSFSGQVNTEAFF
TRBD2	TRBJ2-3	TRBV5-4	few	TGTGCCAGCAGACCCGGACTAGCGGGGTTTTCAGATACGCAGTATTTT	CASRPGLAGFSDTQYF
TRBD2	TRBJ2-2	TRBV7-3	.	TGTGCCAGCAGCCCCGGACTAGCGGGGAACACCGGGGAGCTGTTTTTT	CASSPGLAGNTGELFF